The T cell receptor beta chain under discussion was sequenced for a study of T-cell memory formation after mild COVID-19. Study context: TCR clustering was largely donor specific.

Whole-study results and caveats: Second-wave clones peaking on day 37 lacked confirmed SARS-CoV-2 specificity. CD8+ contracting clones occupied EMRA, while CD4+ ones occupied mainly CM and EM. In pre-infection memory, a portion of responding clones appeared, which suggested that cross-reactive memory joined.

TCRdb independently ran MiXCR on the 5' RACE reads; one entry per CDR3 protein. The sample consists of under 600,000 distinct CDR3 sequences, about 20% of them appearing once. Germline CDR1 reads SQVTM; CDR2 reads ANQGSEA. This CDR3 contains 11 residues. The ends lost 6 bases at V and 2 bases at J; junction bases unmatched: 1. Turning to this clonotype: The antigen is undetermined.

The sequence derives from an adult woman who had mild COVID-19 (a few samples of this study predate the infection). Cell type and time point are not known. Sequencing input: PBMCs or a T cell subset sorted from them (not recorded which). The chain links TRBV29-1 to TRBJ2-7; 7 nucleotides agree with TRBD2. The CDR3 DNA reads as TGCAGCGTGGGGGGGACCTACGAGCAGTACTTC. This encodes CSVGGTYEQYF.